This T cell receptor beta chain was recovered during a study of cytomegalovirus exposure and HLA in healthy donors. CDR1 and CDR2 (germline): LNHNV, YYDKDF (reference sequence). V dropped 1 base and J dropped 8 bases, with 14 bases sitting between them. CDR3 length equals 14 residues. Notes on the study in general: Altogether, 160 or so TCR beta chains were recorded as cytomegalovirus-associated.

As to this clone: What it recognizes is unknown.

Vbeta (60) and Jbeta (13) primers were used in the PCR. Data came from immunoSEQ multiplex PCR; TCRdb stores just in-frame clones and leaves some out. Of 180,000 or so clones listed, around four fifths are singletons. The rearrangement uses TRBV15 and TRBJ1-1, with D possibly TRBD1 on 6 matching bases. Material for sequencing was PBMCs. The receptor's source is a woman aged 30 to 39 in good health and CMV-seronegative. DNA for the CDR3: TGTGCCACCAGCAGAGTGGCGGGGGCGTGGGAAGCTTTCTTT. This translates into CATSRVAGAWEAFF.